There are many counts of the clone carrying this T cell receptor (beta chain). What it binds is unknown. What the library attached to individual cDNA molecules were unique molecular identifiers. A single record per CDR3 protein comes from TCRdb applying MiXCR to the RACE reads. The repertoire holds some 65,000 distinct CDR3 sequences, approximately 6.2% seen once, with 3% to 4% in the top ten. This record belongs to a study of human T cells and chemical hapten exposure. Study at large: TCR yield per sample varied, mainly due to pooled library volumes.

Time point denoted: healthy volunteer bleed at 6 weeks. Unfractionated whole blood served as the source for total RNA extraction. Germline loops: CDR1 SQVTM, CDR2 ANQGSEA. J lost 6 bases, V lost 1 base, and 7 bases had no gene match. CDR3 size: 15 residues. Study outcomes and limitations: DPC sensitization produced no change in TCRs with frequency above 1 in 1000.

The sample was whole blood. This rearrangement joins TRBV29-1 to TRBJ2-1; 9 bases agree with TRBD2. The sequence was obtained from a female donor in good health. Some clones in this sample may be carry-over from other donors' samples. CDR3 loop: CSVEGGREGPNEQFF. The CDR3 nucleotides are TGCAGCGTTGAAGGGGGGCGGGAGGGCCCCAATGAGCAGTTCTTC.